The T cell receptor beta chain under discussion was sequenced for a study of control samples from healthy donors and cancer patients. TCRdb's copy holds only in-frame clones and misses some; the assay was immunoSEQ multiplex PCR. This table has approximately 230,000 clones, about 80% appearing once. Germline-derived CDR1 and CDR2 are SGHRS and YFSETQ. The CDR3 has 17 residues. With 4 bases clipped from V and 9 bases from J, the junction kept 16 bases outside the gene matches. This chain connects TRBV5-1 to TRBJ2-1, with TRBD2 identical over 10 bases. The sequence was obtained from a woman aged 60-75 years with lung cancer. The sequenced material came from PBMCs. The CDR3: CASSQRQTSGAVGEQFF. Here the CDR3 DNA reads TGCGCCAGCAGCCAGAGGCAAACTAGCGGGGCTGTCGGTGAGCAGTTCTTC. Full variable domain (outside the CDR3, taken from reference TRBV5-1 and TRBJ2-1): KAGVTQTPRYLIKTRGQQVTLSCSPISGHRSVSWYQQTPGQGLQFLFEYFSETQRNKGNFPGRFSGRQFSNSRSEMNVSTLELGDSALYLCASSQRQTSGAVGEQFFGPGTRLTVL.